This T cell receptor beta chain was sequenced during a study of T cell responses to AZD1222 COVID-19 vaccine. Of note for this clone: The antigen remains undetermined.

Repertoires were generated with immunoSEQ multiplex PCR, while TCRdb's copy carries only in-frame clones and drops some. The repertoire table contains over 130,000 clones. Overall study results and limits: CD4 TCRs associated with vaccination spanned spike, dominating at 160-218 and 743-854. Rises in breadth and depth of Spike-specific TCRs came after two AZD1222 doses.

Germline V gene lookup returns CDR1 MNHNS and CDR2 SASEGT. The CDR3 sequence is 15 residues long. With 0 bases clipped from V and 4 bases from J, the junction kept 2 bases outside the gene matches. This sequence was found in an adult in good health. This sequence joins TRBV6-1 and TRBJ2-1; 8 bases map to TRBD2. Input material: peripheral blood. Written as DNA, the CDR3 is TGTGCCAGCAGTGAAGCACTAGCGGTGTACAATGAGCAGTTCTTC. Encoded protein: CASSEALAVYNEQFF.